The clone carrying this T cell receptor (beta chain) was counted once. Its antigen remains unidentified. CDR3 size: 12 residues. Germline-derived CDR1 and CDR2 are MDHEN and SYDVKM. V gave up 8 bases and J gave up 7 bases; unmatched junction bases: 6. The sample originates from a study of CD4+ T cells in melanoma. Study-wide results and caveats: Reportedly, melanoma neoantigen-specific CD4+ T cells showed varied differentiation states. CD8+ T cell, macrophage and B cell function reportedly correlated with neoantigen-specific CD4+ T cells.

TCRdb keeps only in-frame clones here, not all; method: immunoSEQ multiplex PCR. Among about 7,200 clones listed, almost 70% were seen once. The rearrangement links TRBV28 to TRBJ1-2; 8 positions match TRBD1. The receptor was isolated from a human donor with melanoma. Input material: cells from a culture (not recorded whether cultured in vitro). The CDR3 region is CASRSGGPGYTF. The CDR3 DNA sequence: TGTGCCAGCCGATCAGGGGGCCCTGGCTACACCTTC.